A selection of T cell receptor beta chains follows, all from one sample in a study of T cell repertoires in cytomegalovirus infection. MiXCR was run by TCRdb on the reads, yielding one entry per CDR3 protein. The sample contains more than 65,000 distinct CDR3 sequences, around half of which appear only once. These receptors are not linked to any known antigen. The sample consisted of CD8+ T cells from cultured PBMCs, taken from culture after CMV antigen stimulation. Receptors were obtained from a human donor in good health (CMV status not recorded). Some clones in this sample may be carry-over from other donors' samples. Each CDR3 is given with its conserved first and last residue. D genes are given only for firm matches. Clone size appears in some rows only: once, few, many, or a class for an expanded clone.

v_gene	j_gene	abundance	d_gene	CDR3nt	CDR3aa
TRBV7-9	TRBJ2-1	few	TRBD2	TGTGCCAGCAGCTCGATAGCGGGGGAGACCTACAATGAGCAGTTCTTC	CASSSIAGETYNEQFF
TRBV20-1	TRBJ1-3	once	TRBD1	TGCAGTGCTAGAGGACAGGGGAATTATGGAAACACCATATATTTT	CSARGQGNYGNTIYF
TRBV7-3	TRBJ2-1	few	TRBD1	TGTGCCAGCAGCTTAGACAGGGGGCTCTACAATGAGCAGTTCTTC	CASSLDRGLYNEQFF
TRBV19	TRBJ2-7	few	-	TGTGCCAGTACCCCCCGGGGGACATACGAGCAGTACTTC	CASTPRGTYEQYF
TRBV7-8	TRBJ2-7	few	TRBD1	TGTGCCAGCACCTTTAGGCGGGACAGGGGGTTCGACGAGCAGTACTTC	CASTFRRDRGFDEQYF
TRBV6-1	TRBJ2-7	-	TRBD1	TGTGCCAGCCCGGACAGGTACGAGCAGTACTTC	CASPDRYEQYF
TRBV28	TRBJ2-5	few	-	TGTGCCAGCAGTTTACCCCTCCCCGGCGCAGACCCGACCCTCCAAGAGACCCAGTACTTC	CASSLPLPGADPTLQETQYF
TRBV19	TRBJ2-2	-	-	TGTGCCAGTGGGAGAAAGGCCGATTACACCGGGGATCTGTTTTTT	CASGRKADYTGDLFF
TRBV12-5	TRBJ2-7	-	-	TGTGCTAGTGGTGACAGCGAGCAGTACTTC	CASGDSEQYF
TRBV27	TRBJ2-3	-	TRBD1	TGTGCCAGCAGTTCCTACCTACAGGGGGCAGATACGCAGTATTTT	CASSSYLQGADTQYF
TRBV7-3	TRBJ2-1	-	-	TGTGCCAGCAGCTTAACGTTACCTGGGGTTGAGCAGTTCTTC	CASSLTLPGVEQFF
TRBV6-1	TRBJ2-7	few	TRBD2	TGTGCCAGCAGTGCGGATAGCGGGAGCTACGAGCAGTACTTC	CASSADSGSYEQYF
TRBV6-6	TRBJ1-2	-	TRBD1	TGTGCCAGCAGTTACTTCAGACAGGGGGCGTCTCAGGGGAACTATGGCTACACCTTC	CASSYFRQGASQGNYGYTF
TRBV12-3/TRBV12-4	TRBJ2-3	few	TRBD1	TGTGCCAGCACCGGGACAGTTCATAGCACAGATACGCAGTATTTT	CASTGTVHSTDTQYF
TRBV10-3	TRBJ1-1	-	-	TGTGCCATCAGTGACCAGCCAGGGAGGGAGGAAGCTTTCTTT	CAISDQPGREEAFF
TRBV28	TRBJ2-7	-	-	TGTGCCAGCAGCCCCCAGCCAGGTTCCTACGAGCAGTACTTC	CASSPQPGSYEQYF
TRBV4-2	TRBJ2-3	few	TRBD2	TGTGCCAGCAGCCAAGATAGGTCTAGCGGTTACTGGCAGTATTTT	CASSQDRSSGYWQYF
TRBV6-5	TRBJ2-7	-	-	TGTGCCAGCAGCCACGGGGAGGTTCCCTACGAGCAGTACTTC	CASSHGEVPYEQYF
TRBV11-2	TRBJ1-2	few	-	TGTGCCAGCACCTCCTCCTTGGGTAACTATGGCTACACCTTC	CASTSSLGNYGYTF
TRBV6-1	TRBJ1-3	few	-	TGTGCCAGCCCGCGAAACTCTGGAAACACCATATATTTT	CASPRNSGNTIYF
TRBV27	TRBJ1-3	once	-	TGTGCCAGCAGTTTATCTGGATACAACTCTGGAAACACCATATATTTT	CASSLSGYNSGNTIYF
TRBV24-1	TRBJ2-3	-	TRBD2	TGTGCCACGGCAGCGGGAGTGACAGATACGCAGTATTTT	CATAAGVTDTQYF
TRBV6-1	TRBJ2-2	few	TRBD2	TGTGCCAGCAGTGAAGAGAATAGCGGGAGAGTTTGGACCGGGGAGCTGTTTTTT	CASSEENSGRVWTGELFF
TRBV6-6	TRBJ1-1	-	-	TGTGCCAGCAGAGGGGCCCTGGGTGAAGCTTTCTTT	CASRGALGEAFF
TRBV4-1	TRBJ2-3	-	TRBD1	TGCGCCAGCAGCCCTTTGACAGGGATCACAGATACGCAGTATTTT	CASSPLTGITDTQYF
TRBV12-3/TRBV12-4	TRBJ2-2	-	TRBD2	TGTGCCAGCAGTCCGATTAGTGAGACTAGCAAAATAAACGCCGGGGAGCTGTTTTTT	CASSPISETSKINAGELFF
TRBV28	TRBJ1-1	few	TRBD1	TGTGCCAGCAGCCCGGACAGGGGGAATAGTGAAGCTTTCTTT	CASSPDRGNSEAFF
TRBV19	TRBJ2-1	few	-	TGTGCCAGTAGGGCCAGATTGTACAATGAGCAGTTCTTC	CASRARLYNEQFF
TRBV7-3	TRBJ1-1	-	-	TGTGCCAGCAGCTTAAGGGACGGCTTGAACACTGAAGCTTTCTTT	CASSLRDGLNTEAFF
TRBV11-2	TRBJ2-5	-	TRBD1	TGTGCCAGCAGCGCCGACAGGGTAGAGACCCAGTACTTC	CASSADRVETQYF
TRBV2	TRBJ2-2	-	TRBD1	TGTGCCAGCAGTGAGTTCCCCGGGACAGTCACGTCCGGGGAGCTGTTTTTT	CASSEFPGTVTSGELFF
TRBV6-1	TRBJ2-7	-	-	TGTGCCAGCAGTTCAGGGGAATTCCCCTACGAGCAGTACTTC	CASSSGEFPYEQYF
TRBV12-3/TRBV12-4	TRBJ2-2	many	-	TGTGCCAGCAGTTTAGTGGCCGGGGAGCTGTTTTTT	CASSLVAGELFF
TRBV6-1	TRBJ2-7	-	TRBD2	TGTGCCAGCAGTAAATGGACTAGCGGGAGGTACGAGCAGTACTTC	CASSKWTSGRYEQYF
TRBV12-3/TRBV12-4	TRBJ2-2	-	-	TGTGCCAGCAGCCCCGGTGGGGGTGGCACCGGGGAGCTGTTTTTT	CASSPGGGGTGELFF
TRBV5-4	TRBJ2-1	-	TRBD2	TGTGCCACAGGACTAGCGGGAGGGCGGGATGAGCAGTTCTTC	CATGLAGGRDEQFF
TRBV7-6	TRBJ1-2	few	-	TGTGCCAGCAGCTCCCTTGTGTCGGGTATGGCTGGCTACACCTTC	CASSSLVSGMAGYTF
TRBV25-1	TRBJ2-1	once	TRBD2	TGTGCCAGCAGTGACCCCCAGTCTGCGGGAGTCTACAATGAGCAGTTCTTC	CASSDPQSAGVYNEQFF
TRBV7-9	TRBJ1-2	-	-	TGTGCCAGCAGCTTTGCTCGGGGGGATGGCTACACCTTC	CASSFARGDGYTF
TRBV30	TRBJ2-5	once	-	TGTGCCTGGAGTTTGGGAGTAAGAGAGACCCAGTACTTC	CAWSLGVRETQYF